The 18 T cell receptor beta chains below were found in one sample sequenced in a study of blood T cell repertoires in COVID-19. Using immunoSEQ multiplex PCR, the repertoire was profiled, and TCRdb retains in-frame clones only, with some absent. Among 200,000 to 250,000 clones, almost 90% were seen once, and the ten largest hold less than 3%. The sequenced material came from peripheral blood. Receptors were obtained from a woman aged 55 to 70 with acute or convalescent COVID-19.

The rearrangement joins TRBV6-5 to TRBJ2-3, with 12 bases matching TRBD2. This CDR3 spans 16 amino acids. J gave up 4 bases and V 4 bases, and 6 bases lay outside the gene matches. CDR1 MNHEY and CDR2 SVGAGI come from the germline V gene. This CDR3 is CASSWTSGVRADTQYF. CDR3 DNA: TGTGCCAGCAGTTGGACTAGCGGGGTTCGGGCAGATACGCAGTATTTT.

The V call is TRBV5-4, the J call TRBJ1-1; TRBD1 matches 9 bases. CDR3 length: 14 amino acids. Germline CDR1 and CDR2: SGHNT and YYREEE (reference sequence). Trimming removed 3 bases from V and 4 bases from J; junction bases left unmatched: 4. In nucleotides, the CDR3 is TGTGCCAGCAGCTATCAGGACAGGGGCACTGAAGCTTTCTTT. Translation gives CASSYQDRGTEAFF.

CDR3 coding DNA: TGCGCCAGCAGCTTGGGGCTGTGGGACAGGAGCTCCTACGAGCAGTACTTC. Translated: CASSLGLWDRSSYEQYF. This chain connects TRBV5-1 to TRBJ2-7; TRBD1 matches 8 bases. Germline V CDR1 and CDR2: SGHRS, YFSETQ. V trimming: 0 bases; J trimming: 0 bases; junction bases outside the gene matches: 8. The CDR3 has 17 residues.

V usage is TRBV2 and J usage is TRBJ2-5; D possibly corresponds to TRBD1 (5 bases). V lost 0 bases and J lost 6, with 14 bases in between. The length of the CDR3 is 15 residues. Germline values: CDR1 SNHLY, CDR2 FYNNEI. The CDR3 spells CASSEARQGPKTQYF. CDR3 nucleotide sequence: TGTGCCAGCAGTGAAGCCCGGCAGGGTCCGAAGACCCAGTACTTC.

The chain is built from TRBV24-1 and TRBJ1-1, with TRBD1 identical over 8 bases. Trimming cost V 7 bases and J 1 base; bases outside gene matches: 1. This CDR3 contains 13 residues. Germline V gene sequence: CDR1 KGHDR, CDR2 SFDVKD. The chain's CDR3 is CATRDRENTEAFF. CDR3 bases: TGTGCCACCAGGGACAGGGAGAACACTGAAGCTTTCTTT.

This chain links TRBV4-1 with TRBJ1-5; TRBD1 matches at 7 bases. The V gene end was trimmed by 4 bases and the J gene end by 0 bases; junction bases not matched to a gene: 12. The CDR3 sequence is 18 residues long. Germline V CDR1 and CDR2: MGHRA, YSYEKL. In DNA form, the CDR3 reads TGCGCCAGCAGCCTCAAGGGGGCAGGGGGAAATAGCAATCAGCCCCAGCATTTT. Its translation: CASSLKGAGGNSNQPQHF.

V and J are TRBV5-6 and TRBJ1-6; no reliable D call. The germline gives CDR1 SGHDT, CDR2 YYEEEE. The CDR3 has 16 amino acids. Trimming shortened V by 1 base and J by 6 bases, and 14 bases separated the two germline ends. The CDR3: CASSLFVGVGNSPLHF. The CDR3 coding sequence is TGTGCCAGCAGCTTGTTTGTGGGAGTGGGTAATTCACCCCTCCACTTT. Filled out from reference TRBV5-6 and TRBJ1-6, the complete variable domain reads DAGVTQSPTHLIKTRGQQVTLRCSPKSGHDTVSWYQQALGQGPQFIFQYYEEEERQRGNFPDRFSGHQFPNYSSELNVNALLLGDSALYLCASSLFVGVGNSPLHFGNGTRLTVT.

This chain uses TRBV27 with TRBJ2-2; D not certain. Germline values: CDR1 MNHEY, CDR2 SMNVEV (reference sequence). V was shortened by 0 bases and J by 6 bases, with 8 bases between the two germline ends. The CDR3 totals 14 residues. The DNA for the CDR3 is TGTGCCAGCAGTTTATCGACAAAGTCCGGGGAGCTGTTTTTT. Protein sequence: CASSLSTKSGELFF.

The genes are TRBV9 and TRBJ2-1, with 13 bases identical to TRBD2. The CDR3 is 15 amino acids. Germline CDR1 is SGDLS and CDR2 is YYNGEE. With V trimmed by 3 bases and J by 8 bases, 5 bases remained unmatched. In nucleotides, the CDR3 is TGTGCCAGCAGCGCTACTAGCGGGGGGGCCGATGAGCAGTTCTTC. As protein: CASSATSGGADEQFF.

The V call is TRBV7-9, the J call TRBJ2-1; TRBD2 agrees at 10 bases. This CDR3 is built from 16 residues. V shed 5 bases and J 9 bases; nucleotides not matched to a gene: 13. Germline V lookup: CDR1 SEHNR, CDR2 FQNEAQ (reference sequence). In nucleotides, the CDR3 is TGTGCCAGCAGCCACTCGGTTAGCGGGAGGCGGAGTGAGCAGTTCTTC. Its translation: CASSHSVSGRRSEQFF. Using reference TRBV7-9 and TRBJ2-1 for the parts outside the CDR3, the full variable domain is DTGVSQNPRHKITKRGQNVTFRCDPISEHNRLYWYRQTLGQGPEFLTYFQNEAQLEKSRLLSDRFSAERPKGSFSTLEIQRTEQGDSAMYLCASSHSVSGRRSEQFFGPGTRLTVL.

V is TRBV9 and J is TRBJ2-1; 8 bases match TRBD2. CDR1 is SGDLS and CDR2 is YYNGEE in the germline V gene. The CDR3 totals 17 residues. V lost 4 bases to trimming and J lost 7 bases; unmatched junction nucleotides: 16. CDR3 protein: CASSSREGGGTRNEQFF. In nucleotides, the CDR3 is TGTGCCAGCAGCTCCAGGGAGGGCGGGGGGACTAGGAATGAGCAGTTCTTC.

This clone has just one count. V gene TRBV21-1 combines with J gene TRBJ1-2. TRBV21-1 constitutes a pseudogene. The length of the CDR3 is 18 residues. The CDR3, as DNA: TGTGCCAGCAGCACCGGGGAGGACCGGGGCCCGAATAACTATGGCTACACCTTC. Its translation is CASSTGEDRGPNNYGYTF.

The gene calls are TRBV19 and TRBJ1-5; 8 nucleotides agree with TRBD1. The germline CDR1 and CDR2 sequences are LNHDA and SQIVND (reference sequence). With V trimmed by 1 base and J by 2 bases, 4 bases remained unmatched. This CDR3 comprises 16 residues. The DNA for the CDR3 is TGTGCCAGTAGTATAGTCCGGGGACAGGGCAATCAGCCCCAGCATTTT. Translation: CASSIVRGQGNQPQHF.

The chain has TRBV9 and TRBJ2-7, with a possible D match to TRBD2 (6 bases). Germline V gene data show CDR1 as SGDLS and CDR2 as YYNGEE. The CDR3 has 15 residues. V was shortened by 0 bases and J by 2 bases, with 12 bases between the two germline ends. The CDR3 loop reads CASSVGVSGPYEQYF. The CDR3 DNA is TGTGCCAGCAGCGTAGGGGTTAGCGGCCCCTACGAGCAGTACTTC.

This chain connects TRBV18 to TRBJ2-7, with 8 bases lining up with TRBD2. The CDR3 loop spans 13 amino acids. CDR1 and CDR2 from the germline V gene are KGHSH and LQKENI. After removal of 3 bases from V and 6 bases from J, the junction contained 4 bases not matched to a gene. CDR3 in DNA: TGTGCCAGCTCACCCGGGGGGGACCGCGAGCAGTACTTC. It yields the protein CASSPGGDREQYF.

This clone was seen just once. The CDR3 sequence is CASSIGQGGLGYTF. The CDR3 DNA is TGTGCCAGTTCAATAGGACAGGGGGGCCTCGGCTACACCTTC. This chain connects TRBV7-9 to TRBJ1-2, with 10 positions matching TRBD1. This CDR3 is built from 14 residues. The germline V gene encodes CDR1 SEHNR and CDR2 FQNEAQ (reference sequence). Germline trimming cut 9 bases from V and 8 bases from J; bases unmatched to any gene: 12.

The chain recombines TRBV15 with TRBJ1-5; D unresolved. The germline CDR1 and CDR2 sequences are LNHNV and YYDKDF (reference sequence). Trimming took off 0 bases at V and 4 bases at J, with 7 bases between the two ends. CDR3 size: 14 residues. CDR3 nucleotide sequence: TGTGCCACCAGCAGAGACCTCAGAAATCAGCCCCAGCATTTT. Translating gives CATSRDLRNQPQHF. Looking up the rest from reference TRBV15 and TRBJ1-5 gives the full variable domain: DAMVIQNPRYQVTQFGKPVTLSCSQTLNHNVMYWYQQKSSQAPKLLFHYYDKDFNNEADTPDNFQSRRPNTSFCFLDIRSPGLGDTAMYLCATSRDLRNQPQHFGDGTRLSIL.

The chain combines TRBV6-6 with TRBJ2-1, with 8 bases matching TRBD1. CDR1 is MNHNY, CDR2 SVGAGI, per germline (reference sequence). The CDR3 consists of 13 residues. The junction had 2 bases not matched to a gene; V was cut back by 6 bases and J by 4 bases. As DNA, the CDR3 is TGTGCCAGCAGAACAGGGGGTTACAATGAGCAGTTCTTC. It translates to CASRTGGYNEQFF.